The source of this T cell receptor (beta chain) is a study of blood T cell repertoires in COVID-19. Study in general: COVID-19 samples collected from the United States, Italy and Spain covered acute and convalescent phases. The analysed material was cDNA or gDNA that came from T cells, B-cell-depleted T cells, or PBMCs.

Original methodology: Amplification from reference gene primers served as the basis for estimated nucleated cell counts. Clones were sequenced by immunoSEQ multiplex PCR, and TCRdb holds only the in-frame ones, with some missing. The V and J calls and the clone size are those of that table, but D and trimming were determined from the DNA. The sample records 130,000 to 150,000 clones, roughly 82% being singletons. This clonotype was sampled from a man aged 55-75 years with active or convalescent COVID-19. The specimen was peripheral blood.

CDR3 loop: CASSTRQGDGYTF. DNA for the CDR3: TGTGCCAGCAGCACCCGACAGGGGGATGGCTACACCTTC. The rearrangement uses TRBV5-4 and TRBJ1-2; 9 positions match TRBD1. The CDR3 has 13 amino acids. The V segment lost 4 bases and the J segment 6 bases; nucleotides outside the gene matches: 4. In germline, CDR1 is SGHNT, CDR2 YYREEE (reference sequence).